One TCR beta chain is described in this entry. Its antigen remains unidentified. The PCR made use of 60 Vbeta and 13 Jbeta primers. Here immunoSEQ multiplex PCR was the method, and the copy in TCRdb shows in-frame clones only, minus some. The sample has roughly 200,000 clones, 65% to 80% seen once. The source of the sample is a study of cytomegalovirus exposure and HLA in healthy donors. Overall study results and limits: Three chains linked to CMV were shown in vitro to be specific for CMV antigens. For presence/absence analyses, sequencing depth was assumed to be roughly uniform across donors. Available immune exposure information covered CMV serostatus only.

V was cut by 5 bases and J by 10 bases, with 14 bases left in between. The CDR3 runs to 12 residues. Germline CDR1 SGHTA, CDR2 FQGNSA. The chain combines TRBV7-2 with TRBJ1-1; D may be TRBD1 (6 bases). The TCR originated in a woman aged 25 to 39 in good health and CMV-seropositive. The specimen was PBMCs. In nucleotides, the CDR3 is TGTGCCAGCAGCCTTGGACAGCGGAGAGCTTTCTTT. This sequence encodes CASSLGQRRAFF.